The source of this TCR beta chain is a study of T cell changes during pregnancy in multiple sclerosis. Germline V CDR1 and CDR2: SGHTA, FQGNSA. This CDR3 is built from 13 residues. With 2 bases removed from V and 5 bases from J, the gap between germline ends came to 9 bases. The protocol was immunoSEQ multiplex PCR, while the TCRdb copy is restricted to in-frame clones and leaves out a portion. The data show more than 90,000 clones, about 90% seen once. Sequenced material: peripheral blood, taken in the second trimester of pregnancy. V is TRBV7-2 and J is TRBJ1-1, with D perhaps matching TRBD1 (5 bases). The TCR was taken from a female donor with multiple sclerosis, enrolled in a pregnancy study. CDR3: CASSLRGWTEAFF. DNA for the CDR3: TGTGCCAGCAGCTTACGGGGGTGGACTGAAGCTTTCTTT. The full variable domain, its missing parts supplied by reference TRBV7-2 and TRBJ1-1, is GAGVSQSPSNKVTEKGKDVELRCDPISGHTALYWYRQSLGQGLEFLIYFQGNSAPDKSGLPSDRFSAERTGGSVSTLTIQRTQQEDSAVYLCASSLRGWTEAFFGQGTRLTVV.